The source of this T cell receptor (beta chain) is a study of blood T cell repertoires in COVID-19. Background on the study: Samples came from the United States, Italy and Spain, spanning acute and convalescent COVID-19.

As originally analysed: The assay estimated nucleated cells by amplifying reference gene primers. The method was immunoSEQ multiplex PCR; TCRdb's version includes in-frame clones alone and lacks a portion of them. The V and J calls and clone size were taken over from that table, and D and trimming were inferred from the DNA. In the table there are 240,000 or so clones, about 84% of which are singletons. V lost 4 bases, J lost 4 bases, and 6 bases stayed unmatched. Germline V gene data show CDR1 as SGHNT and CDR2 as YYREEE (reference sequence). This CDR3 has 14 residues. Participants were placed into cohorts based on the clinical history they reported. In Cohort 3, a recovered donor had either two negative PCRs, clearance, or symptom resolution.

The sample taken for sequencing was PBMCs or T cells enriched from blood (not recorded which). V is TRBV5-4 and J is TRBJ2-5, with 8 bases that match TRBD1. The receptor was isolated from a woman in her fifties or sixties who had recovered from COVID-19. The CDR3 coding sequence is TGTGCCAGCAGCCCGGGGACAGGAGGAGAGACCCAGTACTTC. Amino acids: CASSPGTGGETQYF.